The present T cell receptor (beta chain) was sequenced within a study of blood T cell repertoires in COVID-19. This clone has more than one count but fewer than ten. The repertoire was sequenced with immunoSEQ multiplex PCR; TCRdb's copy has only in-frame clones and lacks some. The sample yields 150,000 or so clones, about 85% seen once. This CDR3 region has 16 residues. Germline assignment: CDR1 MNHNS and CDR2 SASEGT. Trimming cost V 2 bases and J 1 base; bases outside gene matches: 6. Sequencing used PBMCs or T cells enriched from blood (not recorded which). The receptor was isolated from a woman in her thirties or forties who had been exposed to COVID-19. V gene TRBV6-1 combines with J gene TRBJ2-7; TRBD2 aligns across 9 bases. The CDR3 nucleotides read TGTGCCAGCAGTGAACCCTCTAGCGGGGAGTCCTACGAGCAGTACTTC. Translating it yields CASSEPSSGESYEQYF.